Listed here are 15 T cell receptor beta chains from one sample, sequenced in a study of T cell repertoires and HLA-DP antigens. TCRdb keeps only in-frame clones here, not all; method: immunoSEQ multiplex PCR. This sample carries 75,000 to 90,000 clones, approximately 89% of them seen once, and the ten largest clones take about 1.8%. For these TCRs, the target antigens are not known. The sequenced material came from CD4+ T cells from PBMCs. These receptors were taken from a man between 50 and 59 years old in good health and CMV-seronegative.

The V and J genes are TRBV19 and TRBJ1-1; D remains unclear. CDR1 and CDR2 from the germline V gene are LNHDA and SQIVND (reference sequence). CDR3 length: 12 amino acids. V was trimmed by 7 bases and J by 1 base, leaving 7 bases between them. The CDR3 here is CASTGRNTEAFF. CDR3 in DNA: TGTGCCAGTACCGGCAGGAACACTGAAGCTTTCTTT.

This clone was found once. The chain links TRBV6-5 to TRBJ2-1; tentatively, D is TRBD1 (7 bases). V was pared by 10 bases and J by 5 bases, with 21 bases between. The CDR3 covers 15 residues. Germline V gives CDR1 MNHEY, CDR2 SVGAGI. In DNA, the CDR3 is TGTGCCACCTCAAGGACAGGCGGAGGGCACAATGAGCAGTTCTTC. It codes for CATSRTGGGHNEQFF.

About this clone: At the DNA level, this CDR3 is encoded by other sequences in the same sample as well. The chain joins TRBV5-1 to TRBJ2-3; D tentatively reads TRBD1 or TRBD2 (7 bases each). This CDR3 is built from 14 residues. Looked up from germline, CDR1 is SGHRS and CDR2 is YFSETQ. The V end lost 4 bases, the J end lost 6 bases, and 15 bases lay between the germline ends. The CDR3 loop reads CASSRQGGTDTQYF. CDR3 sequence (DNA): TGCGCCAGCAGCCGGCAGGGGGGGACGGATACGCAGTATTTT.

J is TRBJ2-5 and V is TRBV7-8, with a tentative D call TRBD2 (6 bases). V gave up 5 bases and J gave up 2 bases, with 12 bases separating them. Germline CDR1 is SGHVS and CDR2 is FQNEAQ. This CDR3 region has 14 residues. As DNA, the CDR3 is TGTGCCAGCAGCCCCCGGGAGACACAAGAGACCCAGTACTTC. It codes for CASSPRETQETQYF.

The V and J genes are TRBV5-6 and TRBJ1-3; TRBD1 matches 9 bases. CDR1 and CDR2 from the germline V gene are SGHDT and YYEEEE. The CDR3 sequence is 17 residues long. Trimming removed 1 base from V and 2 bases from J; junction bases left unmatched: 7. The CDR3 DNA follows: TGTGCCAGCAGCTTGTTGGGACAGGGAGTTACTGGAAACACCATATATTTT. Translation gives CASSLLGQGVTGNTIYF.

This chain uses TRBV5-8 with TRBJ2-3; 7 bases match TRBD1. The ends lost 6 bases at V and 0 bases at J; junction bases unmatched: 10. Germline CDR1 is SGHTS and CDR2 is YDEGEE. There are 16 residues in the CDR3. The CDR3 reads CASTERQGRSTDTQYF. The CDR3 nucleotides read TGTGCCAGCACCGAAAGACAGGGCCGTAGCACAGATACGCAGTATTTT. The whole variable domain, filled in from reference TRBV5-8 and TRBJ2-3, reads EAGVTQSPTHLIKTRGQQATLRCSPISGHTSVYWYQQALGLGLQFLLWYDEGEERNRGNFPPRFSGRQFPNYSSELNVNALELEDSALYLCASTERQGRSTDTQYFGPGTRLTVL.

This clone was observed a single time. The CDR3: CASSLVTGGNQPQHF. CDR3 DNA: TGTGCCAGCAGCTTAGTAACAGGGGGTAATCAGCCCCAGCATTTT. The chain employs TRBV7-2 and TRBJ1-5, with 8 nucleotides matching TRBD1. The V gene end was trimmed by 1 base and the J gene end by 4 bases; junction bases not matched to a gene: 3. The CDR3 runs 15 residues. In germline, CDR1 is SGHTA, CDR2 FQGNSA.

The genes are TRBV11-3 and TRBJ2-1; 7 nucleotides align to TRBD2. Germline CDR1 SGHNT, CDR2 YENEEA. The CDR3 length is 15 residues. V shed 0 bases and J 8 bases; nucleotides not matched to a gene: 7. This CDR3 is CASSLEGGEGHEQFF. The CDR3 DNA follows: TGTGCCAGCAGCTTAGAGGGAGGGGAAGGCCATGAGCAGTTCTTC.

The genes are TRBV7-2 and TRBJ2-3; D is unclear. Germline V CDR1 and CDR2: SGHTA, FQGNSA. The V end lost 1 base, the J end lost 4 bases, and 12 bases lay between the germline ends. The CDR3 is 15 residues long. As DNA, the CDR3 is TGTGCCAGCAGCTTAGTGTCAGTGCAGTCAGATACGCAGTATTTT. It codes for CASSLVSVQSDTQYF.

The chain employs TRBV5-1 and TRBJ2-1; D is ambiguous. CDR3 size: 13 residues. V lost 1 base to trimming and J lost 5 bases, with 7 bases between them. The germline gives CDR1 SGHRS, CDR2 YFSETQ. In DNA, the CDR3 is TGCGCCAGCAGCTTGCCACACCACAATGAGCAGTTCTTC. The encoded protein is CASSLPHHNEQFF. Filled out from reference TRBV5-1 and TRBJ2-1, the complete variable domain reads KAGVTQTPRYLIKTRGQQVTLSCSPISGHRSVSWYQQTPGQGLQFLFEYFSETQRNKGNFPGRFSGRQFSNSRSEMNVSTLELGDSALYLCASSLPHHNEQFFGPGTRLTVL.

The J gene is TRBJ2-1, the V gene TRBV5-1; 9 bases agree with TRBD2. The CDR3 runs to 16 residues. CDR1 is SGHRS, CDR2 YFSETQ, per germline. J gave up 6 bases and V 3 bases, and 10 bases lay outside the gene matches. CDR3 DNA sequence: TGCGCCAGCAGCTCTCCTACTCGCGGGGGGGGCAATGAGCAGTTCTTC. Encoded protein: CASSSPTRGGGNEQFF.

The chain employs TRBV10-2 and TRBJ2-7, with 7 bases fitting TRBD2. Per germline, CDR1 WSHSY and CDR2 SAAADI. V lost 0 bases, J lost 6 bases, and 8 bases stayed unmatched. This CDR3 region has 15 residues. This CDR3 reads CASSESPGGATEQYF. CDR3 bases: TGCGCCAGCAGTGAGTCTCCGGGAGGTGCAACCGAGCAGTACTTC.

The rearrangement joins TRBV29-1 to TRBJ2-1; 11 positions agree with TRBD2. The germline V gene encodes CDR1 SQVTM and CDR2 ANQGSEA. This CDR3 contains 15 residues. J gave up 4 bases and V 6 bases, and 8 bases lay outside the gene matches. CDR3 sequence reads: CSVRAGTSGYNEQFF. CDR3 bases: TGCAGCGTCCGCGCCGGGACTAGCGGTTACAATGAGCAGTTCTTC.

V gene TRBV30 combines with J gene TRBJ1-2; D perhaps matches TRBD1 (5 bases). Trimming pared 2 bases from V and 6 bases from J, leaving 19 bases between. This CDR3 is 15 amino acids long. Germline CDR1 and CDR2: GTSNPN and SVGIG (reference sequence). The CDR3 protein is CAWSPINRGANGYTF. The CDR3 nucleotides are TGTGCCTGGAGTCCAATAAACCGGGGCGCTAATGGCTACACCTTC.

This clone came up a few times. This chain links TRBV18 with TRBJ2-2, with TRBD1 matching 8 bases. V trimming: 0 bases; J trimming: 3 bases; junction bases outside the gene matches: 3. The CDR3 extends over 16 amino acids. Germline V CDR1 and CDR2: KGHSH, LQKENI. The CDR3 sequence: CASSPPTGVDTGELFF. DNA for the CDR3: TGTGCCAGCTCACCACCGACAGGGGTTGACACCGGGGAGCTGTTTTTT.